The present T cell receptor beta chain was sequenced within a study of siplizumab effects on memory and regulatory T cells. Regarding this clone: The antigen is not known.

Coculturing was carried out on the mixed lymphocyte reaction cells. It lasted 6 days and was done at 37°C. Using immunoSEQ multiplex PCR, the repertoire was profiled, and TCRdb retains in-frame clones only, with some absent. The sample records a few thousand clones, roughly half being singletons. Germline CDR1 is SGHAT and CDR2 is FQDESV (reference sequence). V lost 1 base to trimming and J lost 7 bases, with 13 bases between them. The CDR3 consists of 14 residues. The rearrangement joins TRBV11-1 to TRBJ1-2; unclear D gene. The sample comprised CFSE-low (dividing) CD4+ T cells sorted from an allogeneic mixed lymphocyte reaction. This clonotype was obtained from a human donor in good health; the cells came from an allogeneic mixed lymphocyte reaction. Some clones in this sample may be carry-over from other donors' samples. CDR3 DNA: TGTGCCAGCAGCTTAGTGGGAGGGATAGTTGGCTACACCTTC. Residues: CASSLVGGIVGYTF.